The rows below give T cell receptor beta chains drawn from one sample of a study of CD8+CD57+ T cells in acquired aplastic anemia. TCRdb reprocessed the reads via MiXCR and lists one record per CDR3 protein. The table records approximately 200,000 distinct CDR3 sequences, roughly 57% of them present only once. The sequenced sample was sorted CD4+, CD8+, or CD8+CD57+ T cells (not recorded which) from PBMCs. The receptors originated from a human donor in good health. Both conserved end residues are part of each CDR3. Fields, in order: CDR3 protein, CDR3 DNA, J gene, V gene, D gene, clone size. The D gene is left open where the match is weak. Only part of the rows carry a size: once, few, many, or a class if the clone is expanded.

cdr3_aa: CASRWGSGTDTQYF
cdr3_nt: TGTGCCAGCAGATGGGGTAGCGGGACAGATACGCAGTATTTT
j_call: TRBJ2-3
v_call: TRBV7-2
d_call: TRBD2
clone_size: NA

cdr3_aa: CATGGAGDTGELFF
cdr3_nt: TGTGCCACCGGGGGGGCCGGCGACACCGGGGAGCTGTTTTTT
j_call: TRBJ2-2
v_call: TRBV10-3
d_call: TRBD2
clone_size: NA

cdr3_aa: CASSTTGPNTEAFF
cdr3_nt: TGTGCCAGCAGCACCACAGGGCCGAACACTGAAGCTTTCTTT
j_call: TRBJ1-1
v_call: TRBV7-9
d_call: NA
clone_size: NA

cdr3_aa: CASSARDYRGLSEQYF
cdr3_nt: TGTGCCAGCAGTGCTAGAGATTACAGGGGCCTCTCCGAGCAGTACTTC
j_call: TRBJ2-7
v_call: TRBV25-1
d_call: TRBD1
clone_size: NA

cdr3_aa: CASRVGQGPYGYTF
cdr3_nt: TGTGCCAGCAGGGTGGGACAGGGCCCCTATGGCTACACCTTC
j_call: TRBJ1-2
v_call: TRBV2
d_call: TRBD1
clone_size: NA

cdr3_aa: CSAPGLALNEQYF
cdr3_nt: TGCAGTGCCCCGGGACTAGCTCTGAACGAGCAGTACTTC
j_call: TRBJ2-7
v_call: TRBV20-1
d_call: TRBD2
clone_size: NA

cdr3_aa: CASSEGRDRGFDEQFF
cdr3_nt: TGTGCCAGCAGTGAAGGAAGGGACAGGGGTTTCGATGAGCAGTTCTTC
j_call: TRBJ2-1
v_call: TRBV2
d_call: TRBD1
clone_size: NA

cdr3_aa: CASSSPSGPPYELFF
cdr3_nt: TGTGCCAGCAGTTCCCCAAGCGGGCCTCCCTACGAGCTGTTTTTT
j_call: TRBJ2-2
v_call: TRBV12-3/TRBV12-4
d_call: NA
clone_size: NA

cdr3_aa: CATSRRIGQGAEGYTF
cdr3_nt: TGTGCCACCAGCAGACGAATCGGACAGGGGGCGGAGGGCTACACCTTC
j_call: TRBJ1-2
v_call: TRBV15
d_call: TRBD1
clone_size: NA

cdr3_aa: CATSRGGISNQPQHF
cdr3_nt: TGTGCCACCAGCAGAGGTGGGATTAGCAATCAGCCCCAGCATTTT
j_call: TRBJ1-5
v_call: TRBV15
d_call: NA
clone_size: NA

cdr3_aa: CSALRPGGAGYGYTF
cdr3_nt: TGCAGTGCCCTCAGACCAGGGGGCGCGGGCTATGGCTACACCTTC
j_call: TRBJ1-2
v_call: TRBV20-1
d_call: TRBD1
clone_size: many

cdr3_aa: CAWSVLYYNEQFF
cdr3_nt: TGTGCCTGGAGTGTGCTGTACTACAATGAGCAGTTCTTC
j_call: TRBJ2-1
v_call: TRBV30
d_call: NA
clone_size: NA

cdr3_aa: CASRVAVAARLDEQFF
cdr3_nt: TGTGCCAGCAGGGTGGCGGTAGCGGCCCGCTTGGATGAGCAGTTCTTC
j_call: TRBJ2-1
v_call: TRBV7-6
d_call: NA
clone_size: NA

cdr3_aa: CASHHGGSEQYF
cdr3_nt: TGTGCCAGCCACCACGGGGGGTCCGAGCAGTACTTC
j_call: TRBJ2-7
v_call: TRBV11-2
d_call: TRBD2
clone_size: NA

cdr3_aa: CASSGLAGGVTDTQYF
cdr3_nt: TGTGCTAGCAGTGGACTAGCGGGGGGTGTTACAGATACGCAGTATTTT
j_call: TRBJ2-3
v_call: TRBV2
d_call: TRBD2
clone_size: NA

cdr3_aa: CASSDGAALNTEAFF
cdr3_nt: TGTGCCAGCAGTGACGGGGCAGCCCTCAACACTGAAGCTTTCTTT
j_call: TRBJ1-1
v_call: TRBV2
d_call: NA
clone_size: NA

cdr3_aa: CASSAGDSNQPQHF
cdr3_nt: TGTGCCAGCAGCGCAGGAGATAGCAATCAGCCCCAGCATTTT
j_call: TRBJ1-5
v_call: TRBV5-4
d_call: NA
clone_size: NA

cdr3_aa: CASSLDTLRQNYGYTF
cdr3_nt: TGTGCCAGCAGCTTGGACACGCTACGCCAGAACTATGGCTACACCTTC
j_call: TRBJ1-2
v_call: TRBV11-3
d_call: NA
clone_size: many

cdr3_aa: CASHAPGLAYNEQYF
cdr3_nt: TGTGCCAGCCACGCGCCGGGACTAGCCTACAATGAGCAGTATTTT
j_call: TRBJ2-3
v_call: TRBV7-2
d_call: TRBD2
clone_size: NA

cdr3_aa: CASRPEQHQETQYF
cdr3_nt: TGTGCCAGCAGGCCGGAACAGCACCAAGAGACCCAGTACTTC
j_call: TRBJ2-5
v_call: TRBV7-8
d_call: NA
clone_size: few

cdr3_aa: CASSWGSGYEQYF
cdr3_nt: TGTGCCAGCAGCTGGGGGTCAGGGTACGAGCAGTACTTC
j_call: TRBJ2-7
v_call: TRBV5-6
d_call: NA
clone_size: NA

cdr3_aa: CASSMSGGANQPQHF
cdr3_nt: TGTGCCAGTAGTATGTCGGGGGGCGCGAATCAGCCCCAGCATTTT
j_call: TRBJ1-5
v_call: TRBV19
d_call: NA
clone_size: NA

cdr3_aa: CASSEGSGQAYNEQFF
cdr3_nt: TGCGCCAGCAGTGAAGGTTCAGGACAGGCCTACAATGAGCAGTTCTTC
j_call: TRBJ2-1
v_call: TRBV10-1
d_call: TRBD1
clone_size: NA

cdr3_aa: CASSVDGQGGYGYTF
cdr3_nt: TGTGCCAGCAGCGTAGACGGACAGGGAGGTTATGGCTACACCTTC
j_call: TRBJ1-2
v_call: TRBV9
d_call: TRBD1
clone_size: NA

cdr3_aa: CASSIEGTKADTQYF
cdr3_nt: TGTGCCAGTAGTATAGAAGGAACGAAGGCTGATACGCAGTATTTT
j_call: TRBJ2-3
v_call: TRBV19
d_call: NA
clone_size: NA

cdr3_aa: CASSTRTDLYEQYF
cdr3_nt: TGTGCCAGCAGTACCCGGACAGATCTCTACGAGCAGTACTTC
j_call: TRBJ2-7
v_call: TRBV25-1
d_call: NA
clone_size: NA

cdr3_aa: CASSVFGTGGRDEQYF
cdr3_nt: TGTGCCAGCAGCGTGTTCGGGACAGGGGGACGGGACGAGCAGTACTTC
j_call: TRBJ2-7
v_call: TRBV9
d_call: TRBD1
clone_size: NA

cdr3_aa: CAPPGGSLDGAAETQYF
cdr3_nt: TGTGCCCCCCCCGGGGGAAGCTTGGATGGGGCAGCAGAGACCCAGTACTTC
j_call: TRBJ2-5
v_call: TRBV5-5
d_call: NA
clone_size: NA

cdr3_aa: CSVEDIRGGNTIYF
cdr3_nt: TGCAGCGTTGAAGATATCCGAGGTGGAAACACCATATATTTT
j_call: TRBJ1-3
v_call: TRBV29-1
d_call: NA
clone_size: many

cdr3_aa: CAISEGGGGYGYTF
cdr3_nt: TGTGCCATCAGTGAAGGGGGAGGGGGCTATGGCTACACCTTC
j_call: TRBJ1-2
v_call: TRBV10-3
d_call: NA
clone_size: NA

cdr3_aa: CASSPLLVQGSTETQYF
cdr3_nt: TGTGCCAGCAGTCCCCTCTTGGTACAGGGGTCCACAGAGACGCAGTATTTT
j_call: TRBJ2-3
v_call: TRBV27
d_call: TRBD1
clone_size: NA